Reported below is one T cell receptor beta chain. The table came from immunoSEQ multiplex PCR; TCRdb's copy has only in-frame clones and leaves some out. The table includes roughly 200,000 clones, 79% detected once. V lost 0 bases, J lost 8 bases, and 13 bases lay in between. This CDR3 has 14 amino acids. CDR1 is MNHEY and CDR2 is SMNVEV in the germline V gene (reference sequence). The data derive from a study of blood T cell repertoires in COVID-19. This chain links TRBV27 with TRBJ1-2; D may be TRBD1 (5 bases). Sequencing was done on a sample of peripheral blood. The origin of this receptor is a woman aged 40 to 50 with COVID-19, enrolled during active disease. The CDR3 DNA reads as TGTGCCAGCAGTTTATCGTCAGGGATGGGCGGCTACACCTTC. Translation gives CASSLSSGMGGYTF.